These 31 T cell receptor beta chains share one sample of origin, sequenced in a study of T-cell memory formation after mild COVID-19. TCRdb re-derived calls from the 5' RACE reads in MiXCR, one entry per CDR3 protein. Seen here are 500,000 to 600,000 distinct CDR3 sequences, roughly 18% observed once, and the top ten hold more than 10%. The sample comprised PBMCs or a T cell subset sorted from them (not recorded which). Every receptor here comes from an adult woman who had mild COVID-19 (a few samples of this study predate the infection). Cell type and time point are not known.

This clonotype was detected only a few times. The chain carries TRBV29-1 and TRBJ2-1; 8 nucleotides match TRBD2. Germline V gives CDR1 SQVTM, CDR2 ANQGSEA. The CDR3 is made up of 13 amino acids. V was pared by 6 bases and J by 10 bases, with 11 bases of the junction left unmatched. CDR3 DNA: TGCAGCGTGCACGGGACTAGTACGGGGGAGCAGTTCTTC. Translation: CSVHGTSTGEQFF.

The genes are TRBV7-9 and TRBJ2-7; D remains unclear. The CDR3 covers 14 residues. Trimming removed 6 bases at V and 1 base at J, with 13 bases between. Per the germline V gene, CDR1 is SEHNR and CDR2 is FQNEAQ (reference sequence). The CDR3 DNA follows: TGTGCCAGCAGTCAAGAATGGGGTTCCTACGAGCAGTACTTC. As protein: CASSQEWGSYEQYF.

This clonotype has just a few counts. The CDR3 bases are TGCAGTGCTAGGGAAAAGGGGAGAAGTTCACCCCTCCACTTT. Protein product: CSAREKGRSSPLHF. This rearrangement joins TRBV20-1 to TRBJ1-6; a weak D match, TRBD1 (5 bases). The germline V gene has CDR1 DFQATT and CDR2 SNEGSKA (reference sequence). V shed 3 bases and J shed 9 bases, with 15 bases lying between them. The length of the CDR3 is 14 residues.

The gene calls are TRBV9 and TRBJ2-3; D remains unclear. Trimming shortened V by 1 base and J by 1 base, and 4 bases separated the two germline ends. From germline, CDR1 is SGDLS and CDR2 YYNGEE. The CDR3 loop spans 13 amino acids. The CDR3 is CASSVLRTDTQYF. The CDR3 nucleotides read TGTGCCAGCAGCGTACTCCGCACAGATACGCAGTATTTT.

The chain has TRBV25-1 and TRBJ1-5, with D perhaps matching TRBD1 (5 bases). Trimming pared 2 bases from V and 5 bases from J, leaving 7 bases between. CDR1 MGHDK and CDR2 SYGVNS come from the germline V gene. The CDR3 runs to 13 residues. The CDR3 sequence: CASSERGDQPQHF. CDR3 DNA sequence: TGTGCCAGCAGTGAAAGGGGCGATCAGCCCCAGCATTTT.

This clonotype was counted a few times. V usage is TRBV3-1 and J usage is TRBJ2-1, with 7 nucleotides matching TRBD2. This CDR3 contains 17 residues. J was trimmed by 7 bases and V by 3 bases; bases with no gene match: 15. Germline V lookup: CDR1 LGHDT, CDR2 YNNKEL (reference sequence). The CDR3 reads CASSHAWTSGTGNEQFF. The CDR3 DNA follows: TGTGCCAGCAGCCATGCCTGGACTAGTGGGACGGGGAATGAGCAGTTCTTC.

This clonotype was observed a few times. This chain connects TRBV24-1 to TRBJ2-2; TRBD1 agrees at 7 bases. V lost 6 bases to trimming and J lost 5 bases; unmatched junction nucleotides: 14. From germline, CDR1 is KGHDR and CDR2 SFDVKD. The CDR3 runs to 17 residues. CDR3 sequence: CATSTSPGQRPTGELFF. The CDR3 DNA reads TGTGCCACCAGTACATCCCCGGGACAGAGGCCGACCGGGGAGCTGTTTTTT.

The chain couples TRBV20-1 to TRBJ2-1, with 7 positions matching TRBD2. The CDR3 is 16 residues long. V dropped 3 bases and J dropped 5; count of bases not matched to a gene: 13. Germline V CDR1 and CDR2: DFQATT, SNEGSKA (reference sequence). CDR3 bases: TGCAGTGCTAGCGGTTATAGCCCTGGGAGGGACAATGAGCAGTTCTTC. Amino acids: CSASGYSPGRDNEQFF.

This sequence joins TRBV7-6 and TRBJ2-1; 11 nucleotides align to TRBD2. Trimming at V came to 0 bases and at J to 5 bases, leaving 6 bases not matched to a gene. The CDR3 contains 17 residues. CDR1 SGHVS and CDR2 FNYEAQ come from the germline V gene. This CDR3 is CASSLAPGLAANNEQFF. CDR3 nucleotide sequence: TGTGCCAGCAGCTTAGCGCCGGGACTAGCGGCTAACAATGAGCAGTTCTTC.

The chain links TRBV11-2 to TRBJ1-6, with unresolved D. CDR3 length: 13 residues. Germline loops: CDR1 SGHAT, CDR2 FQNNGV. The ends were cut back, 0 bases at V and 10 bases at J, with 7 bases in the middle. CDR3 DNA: TGTGCCAGCAGCTTAGATCCGTTGTCACCCCTCCACTTT. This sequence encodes CASSLDPLSPLHF.

The CDR3 nucleotides are TGTGCCAGCAGCTTGGGGTGGGGGCGAGGCGAGCAGTACTTC. It yields the protein CASSLGWGRGEQYF. V and J are TRBV5-6 and TRBJ2-7; TRBD1 might be the D (6 bases). The V gene lost 0 bases and the J gene lost 6 bases, with 13 bases spanning the gap. The germline gives CDR1 SGHDT, CDR2 YYEEEE. CDR3 length: 14 residues.

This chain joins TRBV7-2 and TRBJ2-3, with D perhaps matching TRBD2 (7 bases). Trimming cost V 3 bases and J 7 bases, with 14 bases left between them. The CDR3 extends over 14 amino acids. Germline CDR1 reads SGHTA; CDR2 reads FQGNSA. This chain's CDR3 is CASSLMKGGYTQYF. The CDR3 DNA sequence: TGTGCCAGCAGCTTGATGAAGGGGGGGTATACGCAGTATTTT. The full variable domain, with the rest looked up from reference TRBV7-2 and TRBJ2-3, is GAGVSQSPSNKVTEKGKDVELRCDPISGHTALYWYRQSLGQGLEFLIYFQGNSAPDKSGLPSDRFSAERTGGSVSTLTIQRTQQEDSAVYLCASSLMKGGYTQYFGPGTRLTVL.

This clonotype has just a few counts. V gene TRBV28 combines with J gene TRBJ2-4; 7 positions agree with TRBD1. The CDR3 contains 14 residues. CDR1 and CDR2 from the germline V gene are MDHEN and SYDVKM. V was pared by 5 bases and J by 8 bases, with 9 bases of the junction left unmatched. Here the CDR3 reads CASSLRQGQDIQYF. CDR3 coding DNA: TGTGCCAGCAGTCTCCGACAGGGCCAGGACATTCAGTACTTC.

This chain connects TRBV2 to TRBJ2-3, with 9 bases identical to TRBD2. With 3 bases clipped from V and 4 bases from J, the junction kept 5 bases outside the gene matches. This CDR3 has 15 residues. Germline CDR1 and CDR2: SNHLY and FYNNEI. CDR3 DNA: TGTGCCAGCAGTGATAGGGTAGCGGGAGCAGATACGCAGTATTTT. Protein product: CASSDRVAGADTQYF.

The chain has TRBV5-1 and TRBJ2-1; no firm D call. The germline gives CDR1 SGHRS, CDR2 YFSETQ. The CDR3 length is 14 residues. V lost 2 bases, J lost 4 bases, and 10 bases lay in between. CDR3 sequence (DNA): TGCGCCAGCAGCTTCGAGGACGGGTACAATGAGCAGTTCTTC. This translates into CASSFEDGYNEQFF.

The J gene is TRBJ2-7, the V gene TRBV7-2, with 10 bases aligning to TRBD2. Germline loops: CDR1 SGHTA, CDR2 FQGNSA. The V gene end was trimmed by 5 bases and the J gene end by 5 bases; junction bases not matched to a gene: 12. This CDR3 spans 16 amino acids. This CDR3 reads CASSPGLAGASDEQYF. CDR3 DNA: TGTGCCAGCAGCCCCGGCCTAGCGGGAGCTTCCGACGAGCAGTACTTC.

In DNA, the CDR3 is TGCAGTGCTAGAGTACGACTAGCGGAAAAATACAATGAGCAGTTCTTC. It specifies CSARVRLAEKYNEQFF. This chain joins TRBV20-1 and TRBJ2-1; 9 bases align to TRBD2. The germline gives CDR1 DFQATT, CDR2 SNEGSKA (reference sequence). V dropped 1 base and J dropped 4; count of bases not matched to a gene: 8. The CDR3 covers 16 residues.

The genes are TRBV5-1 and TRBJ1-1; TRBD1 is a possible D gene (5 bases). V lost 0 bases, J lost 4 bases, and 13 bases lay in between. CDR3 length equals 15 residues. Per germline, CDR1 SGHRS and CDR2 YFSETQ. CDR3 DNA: TGCGCCAGCAGCTTGGAGGACCCGGGACGCACTGAAGCTTTCTTT. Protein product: CASSLEDPGRTEAFF.

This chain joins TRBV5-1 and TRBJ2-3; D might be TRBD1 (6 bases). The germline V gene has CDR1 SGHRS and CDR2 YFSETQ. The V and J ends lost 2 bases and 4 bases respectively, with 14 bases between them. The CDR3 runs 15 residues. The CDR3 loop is CASSLTRAGADTQYF. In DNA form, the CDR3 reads TGCGCCAGCAGCTTAACCCGCGCAGGGGCAGATACGCAGTATTTT.

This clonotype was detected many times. The DNA of the CDR3 is TGTGCCAGCAGCTATGGACAGGCCCAAGAGACCCAGTACTTC. Amino acid sequence: CASSYGQAQETQYF. The J gene is TRBJ2-5, the V gene TRBV7-9, with TRBD1 identical over 7 bases. The CDR3 is 14 residues long. The V segment lost 4 bases and the J segment 1 base; nucleotides outside the gene matches: 3. CDR1 and CDR2 (germline): SEHNR, FQNEAQ (reference sequence).

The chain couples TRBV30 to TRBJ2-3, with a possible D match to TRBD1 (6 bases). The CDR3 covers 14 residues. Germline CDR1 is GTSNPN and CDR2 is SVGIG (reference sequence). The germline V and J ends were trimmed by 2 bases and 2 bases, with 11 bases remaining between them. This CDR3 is CAWSTGHYTDTQYF. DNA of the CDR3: TGTGCCTGGAGTACGGGACACTACACAGATACGCAGTATTTT.

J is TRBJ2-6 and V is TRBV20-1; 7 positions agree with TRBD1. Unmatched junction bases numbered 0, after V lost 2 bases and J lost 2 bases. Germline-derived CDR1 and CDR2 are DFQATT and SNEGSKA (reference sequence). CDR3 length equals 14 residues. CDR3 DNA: TGCAGTGCTAGAAGGGGGCCTGGGGCCAACGTCCTGACTTTC. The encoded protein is CSARRGPGANVLTF.

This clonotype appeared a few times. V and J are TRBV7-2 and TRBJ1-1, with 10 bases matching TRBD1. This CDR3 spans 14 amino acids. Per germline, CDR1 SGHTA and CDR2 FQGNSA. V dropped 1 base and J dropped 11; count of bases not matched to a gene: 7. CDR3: CASSLGGQGIRAFF. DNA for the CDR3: TGTGCCAGCAGCTTAGGGGGACAGGGGATACGGGCTTTCTTT.

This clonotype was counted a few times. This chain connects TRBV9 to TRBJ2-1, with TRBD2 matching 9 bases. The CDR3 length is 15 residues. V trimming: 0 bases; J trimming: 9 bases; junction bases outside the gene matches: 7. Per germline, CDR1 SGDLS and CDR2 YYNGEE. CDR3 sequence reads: CASSVEGSGGREQFF. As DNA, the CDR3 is TGTGCCAGCAGCGTAGAGGGTAGCGGGGGACGTGAGCAGTTCTTC. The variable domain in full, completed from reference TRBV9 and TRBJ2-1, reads DSGVTQTPKHLITATGQRVTLRCSPRSGDLSVYWYQQSLDQGLQFLIQYYNGEERAKGNILERFSAQQFPDLHSELNLSSLELGDSALYFCASSVEGSGGREQFFGPGTRLTVL.

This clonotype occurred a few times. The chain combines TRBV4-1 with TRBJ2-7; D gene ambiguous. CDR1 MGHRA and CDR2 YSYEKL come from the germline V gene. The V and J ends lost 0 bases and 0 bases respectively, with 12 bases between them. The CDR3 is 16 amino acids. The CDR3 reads CASSQDLLAGSYEQYF. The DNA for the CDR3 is TGCGCCAGCAGCCAAGATCTGTTGGCAGGCTCCTACGAGCAGTACTTC.

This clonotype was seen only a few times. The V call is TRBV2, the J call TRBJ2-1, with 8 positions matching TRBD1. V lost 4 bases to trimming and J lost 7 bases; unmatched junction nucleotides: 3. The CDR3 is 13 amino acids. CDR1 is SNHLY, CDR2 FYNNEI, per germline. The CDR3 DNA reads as TGTGCCAGCAGTGGACAGGGGATAAATGAGCAGTTCTTC. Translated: CASSGQGINEQFF.

The DNA of the CDR3 is TGTGCCACCAGTGATTTACTGCGGACAGGGACAGATACGCAGTATTTT. As protein: CATSDLLRTGTDTQYF. The chain joins TRBV24-1 to TRBJ2-3; 8 bases map to TRBD1. From germline, CDR1 is KGHDR and CDR2 SFDVKD. The CDR3 loop spans 16 amino acids. V lost 1 base, J lost 3 bases, and 5 bases stayed unmatched.

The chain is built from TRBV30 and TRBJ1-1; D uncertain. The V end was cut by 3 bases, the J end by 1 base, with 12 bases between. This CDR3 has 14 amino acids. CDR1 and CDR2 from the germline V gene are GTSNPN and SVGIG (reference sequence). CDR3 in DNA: TGTGCCTGGAGCTCCCTGGTCCCGAACACTGAAGCTTTCTTT. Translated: CAWSSLVPNTEAFF. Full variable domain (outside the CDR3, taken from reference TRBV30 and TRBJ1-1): SQTIHQWPATLVQPVGSPLSLECTVEGTSNPNLYWYRQAAGRGLQLLFYSVGIGQISSEVPQNLSASRPQDRQFILSSKKLLLSDSGFYLCAWSSLVPNTEAFFGQGTRLTVV.

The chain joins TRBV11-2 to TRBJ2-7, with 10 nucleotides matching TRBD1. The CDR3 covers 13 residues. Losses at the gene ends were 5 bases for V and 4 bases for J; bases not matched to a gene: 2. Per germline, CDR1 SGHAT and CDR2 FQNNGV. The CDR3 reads CASSMGQGYEQYF. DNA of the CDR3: TGTGCCAGCAGCATGGGACAGGGGTACGAGCAGTACTTC. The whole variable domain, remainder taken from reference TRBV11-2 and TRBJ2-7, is EAGVAQSPRYKIIEKRQSVAFWCNPISGHATLYWYQQILGQGPKLLIQFQNNGVVDDSQLPKDRFSAERLKGVDSTLKIQPAKLEDSAVYLCASSMGQGYEQYFGPGTRLTVT.

DNA of the CDR3: TGTGCCAGTAGTGCTAGCGGGAGGGCCGGGACCGGGGAGCTGTTTTTT. Translating gives CASSASGRAGTGELFF. V and J are TRBV19 and TRBJ2-2, with 12 bases fitting TRBD2. The CDR3 sequence is 16 residues long. CDR1 and CDR2 (germline): LNHDA, SQIVND (reference sequence). V lost 5 bases, J lost 5 bases, and 6 bases stayed unmatched.

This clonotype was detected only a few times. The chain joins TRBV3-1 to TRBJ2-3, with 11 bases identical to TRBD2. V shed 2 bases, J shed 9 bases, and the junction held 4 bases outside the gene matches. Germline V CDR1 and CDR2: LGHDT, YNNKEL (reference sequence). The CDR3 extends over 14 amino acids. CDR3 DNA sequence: TGTGCCAGCAGCCAAAGTAGCGGGAGGGCAACGCAGTATTTT. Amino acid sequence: CASSQSSGRATQYF.